This TCR beta chain comes out of a study of cytomegalovirus exposure and HLA in healthy donors. Study-level findings and limits: Under in vitro conditions, three CMV-associated chains were confirmed as specific for CMV antigens.

Concerning this clone itself: Its matching antigen is unknown.

V dropped 7 bases and J dropped 0 bases, with 13 bases sitting between them. The CDR3 has 14 amino acids. Germline values: CDR1 SQVTM, CDR2 ANQGSEA. From the 120-subject validation cohort, which was separate from the roughly 690-subject first cohort, the donors were drawn. Generated by immunoSEQ multiplex PCR, the TCRdb table keeps only in-frame clones and is missing some. The sample shows about 98,000 clones, around nine tenths of them seen only once. The chain carries TRBV29-1 and TRBJ2-1, with TRBD1 as a possible D gene (5 bases). Sequenced input: PBMCs. This clonotype was sampled from a woman younger than 45 in good health and CMV-seronegative. CDR3 DNA sequence: TGCAGCGGTGACAGTATGGTCTCCTACAATGAGCAGTTCTTC. It encodes CSGDSMVSYNEQFF.